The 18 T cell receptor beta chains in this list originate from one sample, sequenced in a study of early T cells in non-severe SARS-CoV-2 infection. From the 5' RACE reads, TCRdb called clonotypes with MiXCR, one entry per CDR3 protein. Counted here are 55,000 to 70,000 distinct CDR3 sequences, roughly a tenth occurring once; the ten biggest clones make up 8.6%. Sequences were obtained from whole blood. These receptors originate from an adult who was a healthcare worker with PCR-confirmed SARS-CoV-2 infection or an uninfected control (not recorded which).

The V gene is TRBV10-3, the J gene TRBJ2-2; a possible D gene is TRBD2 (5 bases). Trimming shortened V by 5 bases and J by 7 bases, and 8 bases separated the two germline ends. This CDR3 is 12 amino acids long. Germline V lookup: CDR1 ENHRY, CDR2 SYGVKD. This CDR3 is CAISPGSGELFF. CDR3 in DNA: TGTGCCATCAGTCCGGGAAGCGGGGAGCTGTTTTTT.

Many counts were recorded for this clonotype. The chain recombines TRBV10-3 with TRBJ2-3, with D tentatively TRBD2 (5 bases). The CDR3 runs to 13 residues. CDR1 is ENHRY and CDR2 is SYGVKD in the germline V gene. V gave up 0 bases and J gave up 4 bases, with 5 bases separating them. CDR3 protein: CAISESGADTQYF. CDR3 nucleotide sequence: TGTGCCATCAGTGAGTCGGGAGCAGATACGCAGTATTTT.

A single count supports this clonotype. Here the CDR3 reads CASSKGQGGNQPQHF. The CDR3, as DNA: TGTGCCAGTAGTAAGGGACAGGGCGGCAATCAGCCCCAGCATTTT. The chain joins TRBV19 to TRBJ1-5; TRBD1 aligns across 9 bases. Trimming cost V 4 bases and J 2 bases; bases outside gene matches: 3. The CDR3 loop spans 15 amino acids. Germline CDR1 reads LNHDA; CDR2 reads SQIVND (reference sequence).

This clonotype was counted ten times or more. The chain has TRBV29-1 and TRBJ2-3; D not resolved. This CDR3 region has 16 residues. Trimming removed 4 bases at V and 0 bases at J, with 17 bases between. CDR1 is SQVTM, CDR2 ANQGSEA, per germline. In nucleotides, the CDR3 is TGCAGCGTTGGCTCAGAGGTCGCTCAGAGCACAGATACGCAGTATTTT. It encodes CSVGSEVAQSTDTQYF.

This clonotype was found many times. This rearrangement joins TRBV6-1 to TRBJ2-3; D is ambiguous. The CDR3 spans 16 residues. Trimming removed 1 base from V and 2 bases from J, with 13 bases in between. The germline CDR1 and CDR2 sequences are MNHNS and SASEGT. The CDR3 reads CASSEDDAPTTDTQYF. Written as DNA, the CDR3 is TGTGCCAGCAGTGAAGATGACGCTCCCACCACAGATACGCAGTATTTT.

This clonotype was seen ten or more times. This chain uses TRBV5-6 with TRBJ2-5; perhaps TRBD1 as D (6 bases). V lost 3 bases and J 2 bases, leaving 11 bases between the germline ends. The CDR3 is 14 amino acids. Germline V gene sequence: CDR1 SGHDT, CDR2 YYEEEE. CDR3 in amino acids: CASSWGPRQETQYF. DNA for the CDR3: TGTGCCAGCAGCTGGGGGCCTCGGCAAGAGACCCAGTACTTC.

In DNA form, the CDR3 reads TGTGCCAGCAGGGACAGGGCCCATGAGCAGTTCTTC. Translated, it gives CASRDRAHEQFF. V gene TRBV6-5 combines with J gene TRBJ2-1, with 8 bases lining up with TRBD1. The trim removed 6 bases at V and 8 bases at J, leaving 3 bases unmatched. This CDR3 comprises 12 residues. Germline V gene sequence: CDR1 MNHEY, CDR2 SVGAGI.

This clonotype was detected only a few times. The CDR3 here is CATSRGGGGEQFF. CDR3 nucleotide sequence: TGTGCCACCAGTCGGGGGGGCGGCGGTGAGCAGTTCTTC. The V gene is TRBV24-1, the J gene TRBJ2-1; 8 bases fit TRBD2. The V and J ends lost 6 bases and 9 bases, in that order; junction bases with no gene match: 6. Looked up from germline, CDR1 is KGHDR and CDR2 is SFDVKD. The CDR3 runs 13 residues.

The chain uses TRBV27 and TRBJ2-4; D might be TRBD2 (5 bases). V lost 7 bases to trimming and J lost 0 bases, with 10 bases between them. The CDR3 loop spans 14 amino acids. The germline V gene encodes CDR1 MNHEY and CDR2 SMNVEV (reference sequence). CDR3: CASKGAVAKNIQYF. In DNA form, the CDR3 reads TGTGCCAGCAAAGGAGCGGTAGCCAAAAACATTCAGTACTTC.

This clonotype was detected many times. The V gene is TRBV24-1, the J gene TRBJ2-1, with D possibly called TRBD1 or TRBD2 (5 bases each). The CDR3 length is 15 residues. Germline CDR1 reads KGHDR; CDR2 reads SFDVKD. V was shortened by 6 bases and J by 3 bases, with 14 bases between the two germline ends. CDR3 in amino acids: CATSSRDPSYNEQFF. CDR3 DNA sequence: TGTGCCACCAGTTCCCGGGACCCCAGCTACAATGAGCAGTTCTTC.

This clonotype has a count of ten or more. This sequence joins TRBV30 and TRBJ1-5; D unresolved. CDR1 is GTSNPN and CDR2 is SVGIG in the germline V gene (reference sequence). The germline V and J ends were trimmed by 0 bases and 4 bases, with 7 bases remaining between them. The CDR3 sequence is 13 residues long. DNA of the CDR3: TGTGCCTGGAGTGTAATGGGGAATCAGCCCCAGCATTTT. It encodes CAWSVMGNQPQHF.

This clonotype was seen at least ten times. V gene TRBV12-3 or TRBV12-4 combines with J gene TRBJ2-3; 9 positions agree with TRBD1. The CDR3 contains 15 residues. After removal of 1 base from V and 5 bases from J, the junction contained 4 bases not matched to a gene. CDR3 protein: CASSLGQGVGDTQYF. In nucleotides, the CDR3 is TGTGCCAGCAGTTTAGGACAGGGGGTCGGAGATACGCAGTATTTT.

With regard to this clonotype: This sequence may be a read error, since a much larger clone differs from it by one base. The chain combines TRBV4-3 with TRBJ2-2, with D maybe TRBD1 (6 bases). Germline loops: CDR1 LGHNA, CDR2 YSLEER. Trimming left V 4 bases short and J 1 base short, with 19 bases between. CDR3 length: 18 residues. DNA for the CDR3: TGCGCCAGCAGCCGAGAGCGGACAGCCATAATGAACACCGGGGAGCTGTTTTTT. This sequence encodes CASSRERTAIMNTGELFF.

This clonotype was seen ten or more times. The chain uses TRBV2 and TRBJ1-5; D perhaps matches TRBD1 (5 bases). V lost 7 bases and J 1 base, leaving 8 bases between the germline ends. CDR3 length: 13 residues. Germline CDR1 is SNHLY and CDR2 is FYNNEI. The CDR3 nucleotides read TGTGCCAGCAAAAGGGACAGCAATCAGCCCCAGCATTTT. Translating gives CASKRDSNQPQHF.

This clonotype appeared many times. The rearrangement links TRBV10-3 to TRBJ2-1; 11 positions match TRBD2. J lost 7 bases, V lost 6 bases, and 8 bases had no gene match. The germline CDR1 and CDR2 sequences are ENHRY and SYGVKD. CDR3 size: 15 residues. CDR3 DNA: TGTGCCATCAGGCCTACTAGCGGGAGTATGAATGAGCAGTTCTTC. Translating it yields CAIRPTSGSMNEQFF.

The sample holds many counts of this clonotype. The CDR3 DNA sequence: TGTGCCAGCAGTCGTGTCAACACAGATACGCAGTATTTT. Protein: CASSRVNTDTQYF. V usage is TRBV6-4 and J usage is TRBJ2-3, with D unresolved. The germline V gene has CDR1 MRHNA and CDR2 SNTAGT. Trimming took 5 bases from V and 2 from J, leaving 8 bases between them. The CDR3 length is 13 residues.

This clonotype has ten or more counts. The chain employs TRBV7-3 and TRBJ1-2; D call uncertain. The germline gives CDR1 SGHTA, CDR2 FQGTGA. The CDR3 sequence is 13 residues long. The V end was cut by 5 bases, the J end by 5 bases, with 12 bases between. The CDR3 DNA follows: TGTGCCAGCAGCATGGGAGCGGGGTATGGCTACACCTTC. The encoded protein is CASSMGAGYGYTF.

The CDR3 region is CSARQGIETQYF. CDR3 nucleotide sequence: TGCAGTGCTCGACAGGGTATAGAGACCCAGTACTTC. The J gene is TRBJ2-5, the V gene TRBV20-1, with 7 nucleotides matching TRBD1. CDR3 length equals 12 residues. Germline CDR1 DFQATT, CDR2 SNEGSKA (reference sequence). With 5 bases clipped from V and 4 bases from J, the junction kept 4 bases outside the gene matches.